Included here is one T cell receptor beta chain sequence, with context. Its antigen remains unknown. The record originates from a study of long-term antiretroviral therapy in people with HIV. Whole-study context: The earliest samples came about a decade before the 2015 immediate-ART recommendation. Findings and limits, study-wide: Against controls, HIV repertoires showed narrower ranges of CDR3 length. All blood samples came from the years 2004 to 2017, possibly under older ART regimens.

Each participant with HIV received care in the United States. Survey-level resolution applied to immunoSEQ assay v3.0. The table came from immunoSEQ multiplex PCR; TCRdb's copy has only in-frame clones and leaves some out. Among tens of thousands of clones, 80% were seen once, and the ten largest hold approximately 7.8%. V was clipped by 1 base and J by 2 bases, with 9 bases between them. Germline V gene sequence: CDR1 SGHVS, CDR2 FNYEAQ. The CDR3 spans 14 residues. This TCR came from a man aged 40-50 years with HIV. This material consisted of unsorted PBMCs, taken 0.3 years after starting antiretroviral therapy. The chain is built from TRBV7-6 and TRBJ2-7, with D possibly matching TRBD1 (6 bases). CDR3 coding DNA: TGTGCCAGCAGCTTAGAACAGGGCCCCTACGAGCAGTACTTC. Encoded protein: CASSLEQGPYEQYF.